The following is a TCR beta chain sequence with its context. The method was immunoSEQ multiplex PCR; TCRdb's version includes in-frame clones alone and lacks a portion of them. Of about 150,000 clones in the sample, approximately 91% are singletons; the top ten hold roughly 2%. These data originate in a study of control samples from healthy donors and cancer patients. The source of this sequence is a woman between 40 and 55 years old in good health. The sample taken for sequencing was blood.

As DNA, the CDR3 is TGTGCCAGCAGTTTTAGGGGGCTGAACACTGAAGCTTTCTTT. Translation gives CASSFRGLNTEAFF. The chain uses TRBV6-6 and TRBJ1-1, with TRBD1 matching over 7 bases. J was trimmed by 0 bases and V by 4 bases; bases with no gene match: 2. Germline V gives CDR1 MNHNY, CDR2 SVGAGI (reference sequence). The CDR3 sequence is 14 residues long.